Below, 9 T cell receptor beta chains from the same sample are listed, as sequenced in a study of T cell responses to AZD1222 COVID-19 vaccine. Sequencing was performed with immunoSEQ multiplex PCR; in TCRdb, only in-frame clones are kept and a portion is missing. The repertoire holds roughly 120,000 clones, around 88% seen once, with roughly 6.9% in the top ten. This material consisted of peripheral blood, taken 28 days after the second AZD1222 dose. The receptors come from an adult who received the AZD1222 COVID-19 vaccine.

The V call is TRBV11-2, the J call TRBJ2-7; 10 bases map to TRBD2. The trim removed 1 base at V and 0 bases at J, leaving 6 bases unmatched. Germline assignment: CDR1 SGHAT and CDR2 FQNNGV. This CDR3 comprises 17 residues. The CDR3 reads CASSLGSGGFSSYEQYF. The CDR3 DNA reads as TGTGCCAGCAGCTTAGGTAGCGGGGGGTTTAGCTCCTACGAGCAGTACTTC.

V is TRBV3-1 (or the pseudogene TRBV3-2) and J is TRBJ2-3, with D tentatively TRBD1 (6 bases). V lost 3 bases to trimming and J lost 8 bases, with 21 bases between them. Germline assignment: CDR1 LGHDT and CDR2 YNNKEL (reference sequence). CDR3 length equals 16 residues. The CDR3 here is CASSHKGVVYGGTQYF. The CDR3 DNA reads TGTGCCAGCAGCCATAAGGGGGTAGTCTACGGTGGTACGCAGTATTTT.

The chain combines TRBV15 with TRBJ2-1; no clear D. This CDR3 region has 15 residues. CDR1 and CDR2 from the germline V gene are LNHNV and YYDKDF (reference sequence). The V and J ends lost 4 bases and 0 bases respectively, with 10 bases between them. The CDR3 sequence: CATSNPADSYNEQFF. The CDR3 DNA is TGTGCCACCAGCAACCCAGCCGACTCCTACAATGAGCAGTTCTTC.

CDR3 amino acids: CASSLWGATQETQYF. DNA for the CDR3: TGCGCCAGCAGCTTGTGGGGAGCCACTCAAGAGACCCAGTACTTC. The V and J genes are TRBV5-1 and TRBJ2-5; weak D call: TRBD2 (5 bases). The germline gives CDR1 SGHRS, CDR2 YFSETQ. The germline V and J ends were trimmed by 1 base and 2 bases, with 12 bases remaining between them. There are 15 residues in the CDR3. The full variable domain, its missing parts supplied by reference TRBV5-1 and TRBJ2-5, is KAGVTQTPRYLIKTRGQQVTLSCSPISGHRSVSWYQQTPGQGLQFLFEYFSETQRNKGNFPGRFSGRQFSNSRSEMNVSTLELGDSALYLCASSLWGATQETQYFGPGTRLLVL.

The V and J genes are TRBV19 and TRBJ2-5; 8 bases are a match to TRBD2. Trimming removed 9 bases from V and 2 bases from J; junction bases left unmatched: 8. This CDR3 has 14 residues. CDR1 and CDR2 (germline): LNHDA, SQIVND (reference sequence). The CDR3 reads CASNGGGQQETQYF. The CDR3 DNA reads TGTGCCAGCAATGGCGGGGGGCAACAAGAGACCCAGTACTTC.

V usage is TRBV27 and J usage is TRBJ1-5, with no clear D. CDR1 and CDR2 from the germline V gene are MNHEY and SMNVEV (reference sequence). Trimming took 4 bases from V and 4 from J, leaving 17 bases between them. This CDR3 region has 16 residues. The CDR3, as DNA: TGTGCCAGCAGTTCTGTACAGCTAGCTAGGAATCAGCCCCAGCATTTT. Protein sequence: CASSSVQLARNQPQHF.

The genes are TRBV4-1 and TRBJ2-6, with D possibly matching TRBD1 (6 bases). This CDR3 region has 20 residues. From germline, CDR1 is MGHRA and CDR2 YSYEKL. V was clipped by 2 bases and J by 1 base, with 21 bases between them. The CDR3 is CASSQLLLDRKKSGANVLTF. The DNA of the CDR3 is TGCGCCAGCAGCCAACTCCTTCTGGACAGAAAGAAATCTGGGGCCAACGTCCTGACTTTC.

The chain is built from TRBV12-3 or TRBV12-4 and TRBJ1-1; tentatively, D is TRBD1 (5 bases). Trimming took off 2 bases at V and 4 bases at J, with 8 bases between the two ends. This CDR3 region has 13 residues. CDR3 amino acids: CASSLNGGTEAFF. CDR3 nucleotide sequence: TGTGCCAGCAGTTTAAATGGGGGCACTGAAGCTTTCTTT.

The chain couples TRBV7-3 to TRBJ2-3, with D perhaps TRBD1 (6 bases). The length of the CDR3 is 16 residues. The germline gives CDR1 SGHTA, CDR2 FQGTGA. V lost 4 bases and J 0 bases, leaving 14 bases between the germline ends. This chain's CDR3 is CASSSRQASSTDTQYF. CDR3 nucleotides: TGTGCCAGCAGCTCCCGACAGGCGTCTAGCACAGATACGCAGTATTTT.